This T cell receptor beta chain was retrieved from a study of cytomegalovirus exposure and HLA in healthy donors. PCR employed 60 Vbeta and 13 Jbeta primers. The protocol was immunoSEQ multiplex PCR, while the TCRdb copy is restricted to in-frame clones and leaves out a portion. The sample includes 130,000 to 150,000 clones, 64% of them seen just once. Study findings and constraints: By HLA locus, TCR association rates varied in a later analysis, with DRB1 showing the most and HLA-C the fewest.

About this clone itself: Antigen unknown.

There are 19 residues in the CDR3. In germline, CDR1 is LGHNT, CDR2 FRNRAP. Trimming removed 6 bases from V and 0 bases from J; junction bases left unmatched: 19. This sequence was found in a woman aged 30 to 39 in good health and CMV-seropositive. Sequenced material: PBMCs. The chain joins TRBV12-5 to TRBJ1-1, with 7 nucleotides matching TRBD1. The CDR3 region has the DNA TGTGCTAGTGGCTGGGGACAGTTTCCACCTCGCATCATGAACACTGAAGCTTTCTTT. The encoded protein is CASGWGQFPPRIMNTEAFF. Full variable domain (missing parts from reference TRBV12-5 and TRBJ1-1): DARVTQTPRHKVTEMGQEVTMRCQPILGHNTVFWYRQTMMQGLELLAYFRNRAPLDDSGMPKDRFSAEMPDATLATLKIQPSEPRDSAVYFCASGWGQFPPRIMNTEAFFGQGTRLTVV.